Presented here are 20 T cell receptor beta chains from one specimen sequenced in a study of shared clonotypes between healthy human individuals. The data were produced by immunoSEQ multiplex PCR, yet TCRdb's version contains in-frame clones alone and is incomplete. The table records a few million clones, approximately 90% of them present only once. The sequenced sample was naive CD4+ T cells sorted from blood. Subset: CD45RA+ positively selected. The receptors were gathered from a young man in good health.

The chain couples TRBV5-4 to TRBJ2-7; maybe TRBD1 (6 bases). V lost 1 base and J 4 bases, leaving 15 bases between the germline ends. The CDR3 covers 15 residues. The germline CDR1 and CDR2 sequences are SGHNT and YYREEE (reference sequence). CDR3 sequence (DNA): TGTGCCAGCAGCTTGTTGGCAGGGGCATTGTACGAGCAGTACTTC. Translating gives CASSLLAGALYEQYF.

V usage is TRBV30 and J usage is TRBJ1-1; a possible D gene is TRBD1 (6 bases). The ends were cut back, 5 bases at V and 1 base at J, with 11 bases in the middle. This CDR3 spans 13 amino acids. From germline, CDR1 is GTSNPN and CDR2 SVGIG (reference sequence). The CDR3 is CAWEDRSNTEAFF. The CDR3 region has the DNA TGTGCCTGGGAAGACAGGTCGAACACTGAAGCTTTCTTT.

Only one count was recorded for this clone. The chain employs TRBV11-2 and TRBJ1-2; no definite D call. Germline CDR1 is SGHAT and CDR2 is FQNNGV. The CDR3 contains 15 residues. V lost 1 base and J lost 2, with 11 bases in between. The CDR3, as DNA: TGTGCCAGCAGCTTAGTGAAAGGGAGGAACTATGGCTACACCTTC. The encoded protein is CASSLVKGRNYGYTF. Full variable domain (outside the CDR3, taken from reference TRBV11-2 and TRBJ1-2): EAGVAQSPRYKIIEKRQSVAFWCNPISGHATLYWYQQILGQGPKLLIQFQNNGVVDDSQLPKDRFSAERLKGVDSTLKIQPAKLEDSAVYLCASSLVKGRNYGYTFGSGTRLTVV.

DNA of the CDR3: TGTGCCAGCAGCTTGGTGTCTAGCGGGAAAGCCTACGAGCAGTACTTC. Its protein product is CASSLVSSGKAYEQYF. V and J are TRBV7-8 and TRBJ2-7; 9 nucleotides align to TRBD2. Germline V gene data show CDR1 as SGHVS and CDR2 as FQNEAQ. The CDR3 length is 16 residues. Trimming at V came to 3 bases and at J to 2 bases, leaving 8 bases not matched to a gene.

V and J are TRBV6-5 and TRBJ2-5; 12 nucleotides match TRBD1. Losses at the gene ends were 6 bases for V and 5 bases for J; bases not matched to a gene: 7. The CDR3 spans 15 residues. Germline CDR1 reads MNHEY; CDR2 reads SVGAGI. The CDR3 coding sequence is TGTGCCAGCAGAAGGGGACAGGGGGCCCAGGAGACCCAGTACTTC. It is translated as CASRRGQGAQETQYF.

This clone was counted a single time. This sequence joins TRBV6-5 and TRBJ2-5; unclear D gene. Germline loops: CDR1 MNHEY, CDR2 SVGAGI. The CDR3 loop spans 12 amino acids. The V end lost 7 bases, the J end lost 4 bases, and 10 bases lay between the germline ends. The CDR3 bases are TGTGCCAGCACAGGACCGGGAGAGACCCAGTACTTC. Translating gives CASTGPGETQYF.

The chain recombines TRBV7-2 with TRBJ2-1; 12 bases fit TRBD2. The V gene end was trimmed by 1 base and the J gene end by 10 bases; junction bases not matched to a gene: 11. Germline lookup yields CDR1 SGHTA and CDR2 FQGNSA. This CDR3 is 17 amino acids long. The CDR3, as DNA: TGTGCCAGCAGCTTAGAAGGGCTAGCGGGAGGGCTCGGCGAGCAGTTCTTC. Its translation is CASSLEGLAGGLGEQFF. The entire variable domain, with the rest obtained from reference TRBV7-2 and TRBJ2-1, is as follows: GAGVSQSPSNKVTEKGKDVELRCDPISGHTALYWYRQSLGQGLEFLIYFQGNSAPDKSGLPSDRFSAERTGGSVSTLTIQRTQQEDSAVYLCASSLEGLAGGLGEQFFGPGTRLTVL.

This clone has a single count. This chain joins TRBV10-3 and TRBJ1-1, with 7 bases matching TRBD1. Germline CDR1 ENHRY, CDR2 SYGVKD. V gave up 5 bases and J gave up 6 bases; unmatched junction bases: 15. This CDR3 is 16 amino acids long. Written as DNA, the CDR3 is TGTGCCATCAGTCAGACTTCGACAGGGATAGCGGCTGAAGCTTTCTTT. Protein: CAISQTSTGIAAEAFF.

This chain joins TRBV7-9 and TRBJ2-7; the D gene is possibly TRBD2 (6 bases). The CDR3 runs to 13 residues. Trimming removed 5 bases from V and 4 bases from J, with 12 bases in between. Per germline, CDR1 SEHNR and CDR2 FQNEAQ (reference sequence). The CDR3 sequence is CASSPGTYYEQYF. For the CDR3, the DNA is TGTGCCAGCAGCCCCGGGACTTATTACGAGCAGTACTTC.

This rearrangement joins TRBV2 to TRBJ2-4, with TRBD1 identical over 10 bases. The CDR3 has 14 amino acids. CDR1 and CDR2 from the germline V gene are SNHLY and FYNNEI. Trimming cost V 10 bases and J 9 bases; bases outside gene matches: 12. This chain's CDR3 is CATGTGARGIIQYF. In nucleotides, the CDR3 is TGTGCCACCGGGACAGGGGCCCGGGGTATCATTCAGTACTTC.

The rearrangement uses TRBV5-4 and TRBJ1-4; D perhaps matches TRBD1 (6 bases). V lost 2 bases and J 3 bases, leaving 11 bases between the germline ends. This CDR3 has 15 residues. The V gene's germline CDR1 is SGHNT and CDR2 YYREEE (reference sequence). CDR3 region: CASSFQGQPNEKLFF. As DNA, the CDR3 is TGTGCCAGCAGCTTTCAAGGACAGCCTAATGAAAAACTGTTTTTT.

The table lists this clone with a count of one. CDR3 sequence reads: CASSLDGTAQETQYF. The CDR3 bases are TGTGCCAGCAGCTTAGATGGAACAGCACAAGAGACCCAGTACTTC. The chain combines TRBV7-2 with TRBJ2-5; D is ambiguous. Germline loops: CDR1 SGHTA, CDR2 FQGNSA. The CDR3 runs to 15 residues. Deletions cut 1 base from V and 2 bases from J, with 11 bases between.

The sample holds one count of this clone. This chain links TRBV5-1 with TRBJ2-5, with D possibly being TRBD1 (6 bases). With 5 bases removed from V and 3 bases from J, the gap between germline ends came to 8 bases. Germline CDR1 SGHRS, CDR2 YFSETQ. The CDR3 loop spans 12 amino acids. CDR3 nucleotides: TGCGCCAGCAGATGGGACAAAGAGACCCAGTACTTC. Protein sequence: CASRWDKETQYF.

This chain connects TRBV4-1 to TRBJ2-5; D is possibly TRBD1 (5 bases). The V and J ends lost 1 base and 2 bases respectively, with 17 bases between them. Germline values: CDR1 MGHRA, CDR2 YSYEKL. The CDR3 loop spans 17 amino acids. The CDR3 protein is CASSQAEGALGQETQYF. The CDR3 nucleotides are TGCGCCAGCAGCCAAGCCGAAGGGGCCCTGGGGCAAGAGACCCAGTACTTC.

With regard to this clone: In the same sample, other DNA sequences code for this CDR3. V and J are TRBV7-2 and TRBJ2-2; no definite D call. Between the trimmed V and J ends, which lost 2 bases and 0 bases, there was a span of 7 bases. The CDR3 contains 15 residues. Germline values: CDR1 SGHTA, CDR2 FQGNSA. In DNA, the CDR3 is TGTGCCAGCAGCTTATTAGCTACGAACACCGGGGAGCTGTTTTTT. It codes for CASSLLATNTGELFF.

The rearrangement uses TRBV7-9 and TRBJ2-1; TRBD1 matches at 7 bases. This CDR3 contains 15 residues. V trimming: 4 bases; J trimming: 0 bases; junction bases outside the gene matches: 3. In germline, CDR1 is SEHNR, CDR2 FQNEAQ (reference sequence). CDR3 DNA: TGTGCCAGCAGCTCAGGACAGGCCTCCTACAATGAGCAGTTCTTC. Its protein is CASSSGQASYNEQFF.

The chain joins TRBV15 to TRBJ2-2; no clear D gene. The length of the CDR3 is 15 residues. Germline-derived CDR1 and CDR2 are LNHNV and YYDKDF (reference sequence). Trimming left V 0 bases short and J 8 bases short, with 13 bases between. CDR3 amino acids: CATSRDRVYGGELFF. The CDR3 region has the DNA TGTGCCACCAGCAGAGACAGAGTTTATGGAGGGGAGCTGTTTTTT.

The J gene is TRBJ1-6, the V gene TRBV6-1; D not certain. The ends were cut back, 2 bases at V and 7 bases at J, with 9 bases in the middle. Germline V gene data show CDR1 as MNHNS and CDR2 as SASEGT. The CDR3 is 14 residues long. DNA of the CDR3: TGTGCCAGCAGTGAAAAGTTTAAAAATTCACCCCTCCACTTT. Amino acid sequence: CASSEKFKNSPLHF.

A single count supports this clone. The chain carries TRBV5-8 and TRBJ2-5; 7 positions agree with TRBD1. Germline trimming cut 4 bases from V and 7 bases from J; bases unmatched to any gene: 16. Germline V lookup: CDR1 SGHTS, CDR2 YDEGEE. There are 16 residues in the CDR3. The CDR3, as DNA: TGTGCCAGCAGCAGCCCGACCGGGACAGCCACGAGGACCCAGTACTTC. Translated: CASSSPTGTATRTQYF.

The gene calls are TRBV19 and TRBJ1-5; 10 positions agree with TRBD1. Per the germline V gene, CDR1 is LNHDA and CDR2 is SQIVND (reference sequence). Trimming removed 1 base from V and 6 bases from J; junction bases left unmatched: 6. The CDR3 consists of 16 residues. CDR3 in amino acids: CASSIGPRDRGQPQHF. Here the CDR3 DNA reads TGTGCCAGTAGTATAGGCCCCCGGGACAGGGGTCAGCCCCAGCATTTT.